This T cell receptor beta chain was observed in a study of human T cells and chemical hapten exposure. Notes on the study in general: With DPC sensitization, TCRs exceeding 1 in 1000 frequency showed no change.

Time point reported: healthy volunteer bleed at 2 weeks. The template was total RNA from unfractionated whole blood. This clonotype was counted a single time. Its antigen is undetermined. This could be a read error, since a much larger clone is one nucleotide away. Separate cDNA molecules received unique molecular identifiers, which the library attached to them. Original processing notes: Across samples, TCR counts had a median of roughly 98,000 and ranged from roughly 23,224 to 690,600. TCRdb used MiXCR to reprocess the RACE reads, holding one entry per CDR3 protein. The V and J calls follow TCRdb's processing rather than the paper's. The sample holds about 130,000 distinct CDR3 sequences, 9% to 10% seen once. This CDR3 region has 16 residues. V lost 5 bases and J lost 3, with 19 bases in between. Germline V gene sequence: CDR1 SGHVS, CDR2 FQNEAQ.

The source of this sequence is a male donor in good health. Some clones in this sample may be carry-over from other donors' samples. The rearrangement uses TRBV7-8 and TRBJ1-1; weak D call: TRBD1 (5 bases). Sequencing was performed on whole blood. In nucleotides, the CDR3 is TGTGCCAGCAGCCCACGCAGGGTAGGGTCTCACACTGAAGCTTTCTTT. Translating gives CASSPRRVGSHTEAFF.